The clone carrying this T cell receptor beta chain was observed a handful of times. Trimming removed 5 bases from V and 2 bases from J, with 13 bases in between. Germline-derived CDR1 and CDR2 are MNHNS and SASEGT. This CDR3 comprises 15 residues. Alongside a J-beta primer mix, a sample-barcoded 5' primer served in a second PCR lasting roughly 6 to 11 cycles. TCRdb fed the 5' RACE reads into MiXCR, producing one record per CDR3 protein. Among 1.6 million or so distinct CDR3 sequences listed, about 35% were seen once. The sample is drawn from a study of blood T cells in healthy people across ages. Researchers report isolating at least 6 million PBMCs per sample.

The chain has TRBV6-1 and TRBJ1-5; tentatively, D is TRBD1 (6 bases). Sequenced sample: blood. This clonotype was sampled from a woman in her twenties or thirties in good health. The CDR3 coding sequence is TGTGCCAGCAGTTCTCAGGGGCAGGGCAATCAGCCCCAGCATTTT. This sequence encodes CASSSQGQGNQPQHF.